The clone carrying this TCR beta chain has a single count. The target antigen is unknown. The data were taken from a study of CD8 T cells in ankylosing spondylitis. Broader study findings: A motif in TCR beta, a set of 8 or 9 highly homologous variants, appeared characteristic of ankylosing spondylitis blood. Within matched ankylosing spondylitis synovial fluid, disease-linked clones were reportedly significantly enriched. Certain motif variants had earlier appeared in reactive arthritis synovial fluid and blood.

As the method for making TCR beta libraries, quantitative 5'-RACE with molecular barcodes was used. TCRdb redid the calling of the 5' RACE reads with MiXCR, one entry per CDR3 protein. The sample carries about 450,000 distinct CDR3 sequences, roughly a quarter recorded once. The sequenced material came from blood, either unsorted or a sorted T cell fraction (not recorded which). This clonotype was sampled from a male donor with ankylosing spondylitis.

Written as DNA, the CDR3 is TGCGCCAGCAGCTTTTACCCTCAGGGCAGCTATGGCTACACCTTC. Translating it yields CASSFYPQGSYGYTF. J is TRBJ1-2 and V is TRBV5-1, with D tentatively TRBD1 (5 bases). The CDR3 contains 15 residues. The germline V and J ends were trimmed by 2 bases and 4 bases, with 15 bases remaining between them. The germline gives CDR1 SGHRS, CDR2 YFSETQ. Full variable domain (missing parts from reference TRBV5-1 and TRBJ1-2): KAGVTQTPRYLIKTRGQQVTLSCSPISGHRSVSWYQQTPGQGLQFLFEYFSETQRNKGNFPGRFSGRQFSNSRSEMNVSTLELGDSALYLCASSFYPQGSYGYTFGSGTRLTVV.